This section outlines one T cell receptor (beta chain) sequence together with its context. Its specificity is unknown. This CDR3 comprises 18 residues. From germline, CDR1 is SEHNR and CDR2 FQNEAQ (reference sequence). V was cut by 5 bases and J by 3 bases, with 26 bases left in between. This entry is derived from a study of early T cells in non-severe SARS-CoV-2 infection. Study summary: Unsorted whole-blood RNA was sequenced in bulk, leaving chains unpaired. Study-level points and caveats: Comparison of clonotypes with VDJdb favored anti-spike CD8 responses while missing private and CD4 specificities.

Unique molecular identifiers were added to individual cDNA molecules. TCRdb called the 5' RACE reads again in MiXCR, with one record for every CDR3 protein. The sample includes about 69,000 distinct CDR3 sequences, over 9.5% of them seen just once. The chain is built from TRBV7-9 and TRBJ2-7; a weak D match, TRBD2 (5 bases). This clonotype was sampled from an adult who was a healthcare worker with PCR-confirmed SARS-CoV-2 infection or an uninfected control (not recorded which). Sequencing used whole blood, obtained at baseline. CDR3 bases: TGTGCCAGCAGCCGCGCGGGCATGCTCTCCCATCTTCTCTACGAGCAGTACTTC. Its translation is CASSRAGMLSHLLYEQYF. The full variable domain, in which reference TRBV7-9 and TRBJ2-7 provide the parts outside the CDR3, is DTGVSQNPRHKITKRGQNVTFRCDPISEHNRLYWYRQTLGQGPEFLTYFQNEAQLEKSRLLSDRFSAERPKGSFSTLEIQRTEQGDSAMYLCASSRAGMLSHLLYEQYFGPGTRLTVT.